What follows are 19 T cell receptor beta chains derived from one specimen sequenced in a study of PD-1 blockade in classical Hodgkin lymphoma. Method: immunoSEQ multiplex PCR; TCRdb's copy keeps in-frame clones and lacks some. The profile covers 4,500 to 5,000 clones, with approximately 70% appearing a single time and about two thirds taken by the ten largest. Relapse after autologous stem cell transplantation occurred in every patient, and brentuximab vedotin exposure varied. This specimen was peripheral blood mononuclear cells (PBMCs), taken before the second cycle of nivolumab. All receptors derive from a human donor with classical Hodgkin lymphoma.

This clone was recorded a few times. The chain couples TRBV15 to TRBJ1-2; D is undetermined. V was shortened by 1 base and J by 2 bases, with 5 bases between the two germline ends. The CDR3 is 13 residues long. Germline CDR1 is LNHNV and CDR2 is YYDKDF (reference sequence). The CDR3 nucleotides read TGTGCCACCAGCAGAGCACAGAACTATGGCTACACCTTC. Translated, it gives CATSRAQNYGYTF.

This clone was counted only a few times. This chain joins TRBV7-2 and TRBJ2-2; possible D gene TRBD1, 6 bases. This CDR3 is 16 amino acids long. Germline V gives CDR1 SGHTA, CDR2 FQGNSA. V lost 1 base to trimming and J lost 4 bases, with 13 bases between them. The chain's CDR3 is CASSLVTGRGTGELFF. DNA of the CDR3: TGTGCCAGCAGCTTAGTCACAGGGAGAGGCACCGGGGAGCTGTTTTTT.

The chain links TRBV5-4 to TRBJ1-6; a possible D gene is TRBD1 (6 bases). This CDR3 is built from 16 residues. Trimming took 2 bases from V and 0 from J, leaving 9 bases between them. Germline V gene lookup returns CDR1 SGHNT and CDR2 YYREEE (reference sequence). The CDR3 reads CASSFGGRSYNSPLHF. CDR3 nucleotide sequence: TGTGCCAGCAGCTTTGGGGGGCGCTCCTATAATTCACCCCTCCACTTT.

The CDR3 here is CASSQKGLGQGNTEAFF. The CDR3 nucleotides are TGTGCCAGCAGCCAGAAAGGTCTGGGACAGGGCAACACTGAAGCTTTCTTT. This chain connects TRBV7-9 to TRBJ1-1, with TRBD1 identical over 9 bases. The junction had 12 bases not matched to a gene; V was cut back by 5 bases and J by 2 bases. Germline V CDR1 and CDR2: SEHNR, FQNEAQ (reference sequence). CDR3 length equals 17 residues.

The genes are TRBV7-6 and TRBJ1-2; 11 nucleotides agree with TRBD1. With 5 bases clipped from V and 2 bases from J, the junction kept 4 bases outside the gene matches. The CDR3 has 15 residues. The V gene's germline CDR1 is SGHVS and CDR2 FNYEAQ. CDR3 in DNA: TGTGCCAGCAGCACCGGACAGGGGGCCAACTATGGCTACACCTTC. Translation: CASSTGQGANYGYTF. Looking up the rest from reference TRBV7-6 and TRBJ1-2 gives the full variable domain: GAGVSQSPRYKVTKRGQDVALRCDPISGHVSLYWYRQALGQGPEFLTYFNYEAQQDKSGLPNDRFSAERPEGSISTLTIQRTEQRDSAMYRCASSTGQGANYGYTFGSGTRLTVV.

This chain uses TRBV19 with TRBJ1-1; TRBD1 aligns across 9 bases. This CDR3 is 15 amino acids long. Germline trimming cut 3 bases from V and 0 bases from J; bases unmatched to any gene: 2. Germline V lookup: CDR1 LNHDA, CDR2 SQIVND (reference sequence). The CDR3 sequence: CASSIGQGMNTEAFF. In DNA, the CDR3 is TGTGCCAGTAGTATCGGACAGGGGATGAACACTGAAGCTTTCTTT.

The V call is TRBV28, the J call TRBJ2-3; perhaps TRBD2 as D (5 bases). The germline V gene encodes CDR1 MDHEN and CDR2 SYDVKM. The CDR3 is made up of 15 amino acids. V gave up 4 bases and J gave up 2 bases, with 13 bases separating them. CDR3 in amino acids: CASSSPGSPTDTQYF. The CDR3 DNA reads TGTGCCAGCAGTTCGCCGGGATCCCCCACAGATACGCAGTATTTT. The whole variable domain, remainder taken from reference TRBV28 and TRBJ2-3, is DVKVTQSSRYLVKRTGEKVFLECVQDMDHENMFWYRQDPGLGLRLIYFSYDVKMKEKGDIPEGYSVSREKKERFSLILESASTNQTSMYLCASSSPGSPTDTQYFGPGTRLTVL.

This clone occurred a few times. The chain joins TRBV28 to TRBJ2-3; D ambiguous. The CDR3 has 13 residues. Germline V CDR1 and CDR2: MDHEN, SYDVKM. Trimming left V 2 bases short and J 5 bases short, with 8 bases between. CDR3 sequence: CASSLRARDTQYF. CDR3 DNA sequence: TGTGCCAGCAGTTTAAGGGCTAGAGATACGCAGTATTTT.

V gene TRBV5-1 combines with J gene TRBJ2-2; D gene unclear. The CDR3 has 16 residues. Between the trimmed V and J ends, which lost 4 bases and 2 bases, there was a span of 15 bases. Germline V gene lookup returns CDR1 SGHRS and CDR2 YFSETQ. The CDR3 spells CASSKGVGSNTGELFF. CDR3 DNA sequence: TGCGCCAGCAGCAAGGGCGTTGGGTCAAACACCGGGGAGCTGTTTTTT.

This clone was seen only a few times. The genes are TRBV7-6 and TRBJ2-3; either TRBD1 or TRBD2 may supply D (8 bases each). The CDR3 has 22 amino acids. The germline V gene has CDR1 SGHVS and CDR2 FNYEAQ. The V end was cut by 2 bases, the J end by 0 bases, with 30 bases between. The CDR3 DNA reads as TGTGCCAGCAGCTTAAGACCGCCAGGGGGCCAAACCGGGACTAGAAGCACAGATACGCAGTATTTT. This codes for CASSLRPPGGQTGTRSTDTQYF.

This sequence joins TRBV7-2 and TRBJ2-1, with 7 bases matching TRBD1. Losses at the gene ends were 4 bases for V and 7 bases for J; bases not matched to a gene: 7. The germline gives CDR1 SGHTA, CDR2 FQGNSA. The CDR3 runs 14 residues. CDR3: CASSSDRALNEQFF. As DNA, the CDR3 is TGTGCCAGCAGCTCCGACAGGGCCTTAAATGAGCAGTTCTTC.

The rearrangement joins TRBV30 to TRBJ2-1; the match to TRBD2 covers 7 bases. The germline gives CDR1 GTSNPN, CDR2 SVGIG (reference sequence). This CDR3 is built from 14 residues. The J segment lost 6 bases and the V segment lost 3 bases, leaving 8 bases of the junction unmatched. The CDR3 here is CAWRFWRGSNEQFF. The CDR3 DNA is TGTGCCTGGAGGTTTTGGCGGGGGTCCAATGAGCAGTTCTTC.

This clone was counted between two and nine times. The CDR3 loop reads CASSPQGDTQYF. CDR3 in DNA: TGTGCCAGCAGTCCCCAAGGAGATACGCAGTATTTT. The chain recombines TRBV28 with TRBJ2-3, with D unresolved. Germline assignment: CDR1 MDHEN and CDR2 SYDVKM. The CDR3 spans 12 residues. V was shortened by 5 bases and J by 5 bases, with 8 bases between the two germline ends. The full variable domain, rest sourced from reference TRBV28 and TRBJ2-3, is DVKVTQSSRYLVKRTGEKVFLECVQDMDHENMFWYRQDPGLGLRLIYFSYDVKMKEKGDIPEGYSVSREKKERFSLILESASTNQTSMYLCASSPQGDTQYFGPGTRLTVL.

This clone was observed a handful of times. V and J are TRBV9 and TRBJ1-4, with D perhaps TRBD1 (5 bases). V lost 2 bases, J lost 7 bases, and 15 bases lay in between. CDR3 size: 15 residues. Per the germline V gene, CDR1 is SGDLS and CDR2 is YYNGEE. The CDR3 coding sequence is TGTGCCAGCAGCGTGGGGGGTAGCGGTTTTGAAAAACTGTTTTTT. Protein: CASSVGGSGFEKLFF.

This clone was found a few times. The chain carries TRBV15 and TRBJ1-1; the D gene is possibly TRBD1 (5 bases). This CDR3 contains 14 residues. The V gene's germline CDR1 is LNHNV and CDR2 YYDKDF (reference sequence). V was cut by 3 bases and J by 2 bases, with 10 bases left in between. CDR3 residues: CATSRGGLNTEAFF. DNA for the CDR3: TGTGCCACCAGCAGGGGGGGTTTAAACACTGAAGCTTTCTTT.

This chain joins TRBV19 and TRBJ2-1; 8 nucleotides line up with TRBD2. CDR1 is LNHDA, CDR2 SQIVND, per germline (reference sequence). The V gene end was trimmed by 6 bases and the J gene end by 4 bases; junction bases not matched to a gene: 8. CDR3 length equals 15 residues. Written as DNA, the CDR3 is TGTGCCAGTAGGAAAACTAGCGGAGGATACAATGAGCAGTTCTTC. Translated: CASRKTSGGYNEQFF.

This clone was counted between two and nine times. This chain links TRBV5-1 with TRBJ2-7; the D gene is possibly TRBD1 (6 bases). Germline CDR1 and CDR2: SGHRS and YFSETQ. The CDR3 has 15 amino acids. Trimming took 0 bases from V and 3 from J, leaving 13 bases between them. The CDR3 DNA sequence: TGCGCCAGCAGCTTGGCTCAGGGGACCATCTACGAGCAGTACTTC. This encodes CASSLAQGTIYEQYF.

The chain carries TRBV28 and TRBJ1-4; D not certain. Deletions cut 2 bases from V and 3 bases from J, with 10 bases between. Germline CDR1 MDHEN, CDR2 SYDVKM. This CDR3 has 15 residues. CDR3 nucleotide sequence: TGTGCCAGCAGTTTACTAGTGGGATCTAATGAAAAACTGTTTTTT. Its translation is CASSLLVGSNEKLFF.

The chain has TRBV1 and TRBJ1-2; the tabulated D call, TRBD1, remains unverified against the DNA. TRBV1 is designated a pseudogene. This CDR3 has 15 residues. The CDR3 DNA sequence: TGCACCAGCAGCCAAGGTGGAGGACAGGTTTGCCGCTACACCTTC. Amino acid sequence: CTSSQGGGQVCRYTF.